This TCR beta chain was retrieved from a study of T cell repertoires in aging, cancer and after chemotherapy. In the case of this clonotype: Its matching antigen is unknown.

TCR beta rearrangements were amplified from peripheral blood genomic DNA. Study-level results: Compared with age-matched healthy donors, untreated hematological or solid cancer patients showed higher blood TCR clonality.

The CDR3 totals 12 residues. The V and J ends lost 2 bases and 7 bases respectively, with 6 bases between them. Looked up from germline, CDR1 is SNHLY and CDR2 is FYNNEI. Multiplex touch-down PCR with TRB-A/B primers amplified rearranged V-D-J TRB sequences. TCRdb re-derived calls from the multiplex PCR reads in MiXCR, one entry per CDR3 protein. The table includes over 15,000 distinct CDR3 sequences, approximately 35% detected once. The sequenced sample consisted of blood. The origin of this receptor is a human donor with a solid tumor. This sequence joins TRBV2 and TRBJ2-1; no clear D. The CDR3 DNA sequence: TGTGCCAGCAGTGAACCCCCGAATGAGCAGTTCTTC. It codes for CASSEPPNEQFF.